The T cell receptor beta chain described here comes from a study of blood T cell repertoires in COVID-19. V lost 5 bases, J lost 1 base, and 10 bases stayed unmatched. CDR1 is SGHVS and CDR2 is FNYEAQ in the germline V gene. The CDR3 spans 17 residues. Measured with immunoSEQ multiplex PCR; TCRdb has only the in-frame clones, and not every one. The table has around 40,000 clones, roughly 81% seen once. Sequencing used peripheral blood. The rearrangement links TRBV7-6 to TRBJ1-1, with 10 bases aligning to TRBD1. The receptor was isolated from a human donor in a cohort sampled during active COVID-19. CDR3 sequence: CASSLTGGRRGNTEAFF. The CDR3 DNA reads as TGTGCCAGCAGCCTGACAGGGGGCCGGAGAGGGAACACTGAAGCTTTCTTT.